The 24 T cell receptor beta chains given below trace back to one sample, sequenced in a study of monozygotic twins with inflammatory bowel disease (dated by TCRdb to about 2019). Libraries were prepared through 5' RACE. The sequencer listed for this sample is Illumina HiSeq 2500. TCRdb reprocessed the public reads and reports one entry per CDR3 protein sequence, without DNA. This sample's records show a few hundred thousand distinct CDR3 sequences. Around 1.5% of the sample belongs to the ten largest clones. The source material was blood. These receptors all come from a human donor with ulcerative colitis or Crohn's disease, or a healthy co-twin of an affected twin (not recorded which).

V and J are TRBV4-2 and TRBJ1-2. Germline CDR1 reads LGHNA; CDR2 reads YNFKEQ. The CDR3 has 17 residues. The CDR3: CASSQDTTRPTNYGYTF.

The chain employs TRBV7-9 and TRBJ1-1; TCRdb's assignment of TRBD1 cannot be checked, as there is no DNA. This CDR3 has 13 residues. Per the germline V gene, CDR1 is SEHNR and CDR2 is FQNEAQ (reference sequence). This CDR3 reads CASSPQGRTEAFF.

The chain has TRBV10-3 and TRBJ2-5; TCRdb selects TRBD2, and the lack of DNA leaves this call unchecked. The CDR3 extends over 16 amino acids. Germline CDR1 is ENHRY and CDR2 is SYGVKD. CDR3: CAISESKGDPPETQYF.

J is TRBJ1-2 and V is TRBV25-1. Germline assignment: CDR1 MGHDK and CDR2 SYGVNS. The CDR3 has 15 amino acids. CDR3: CASSEWEGPSYGYTF.

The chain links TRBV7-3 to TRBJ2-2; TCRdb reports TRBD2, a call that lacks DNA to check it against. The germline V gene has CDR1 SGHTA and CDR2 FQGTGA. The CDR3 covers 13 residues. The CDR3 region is CASTLQPAGELFF. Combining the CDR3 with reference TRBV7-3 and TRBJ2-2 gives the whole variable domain GAGVSQTPSNKVTEKGKYVELRCDPISGHTALYWYRQSLGQGPEFLIYFQGTGAADDSGLPNDRFFAVRPEGSVSTLKIQRTERGDSAVYLCASTLQPAGELFFGEGSRLTVL.

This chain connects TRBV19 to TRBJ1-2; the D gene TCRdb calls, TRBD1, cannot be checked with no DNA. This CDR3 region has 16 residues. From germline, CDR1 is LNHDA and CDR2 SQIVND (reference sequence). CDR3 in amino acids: CASRTHGGPASYGYTF.

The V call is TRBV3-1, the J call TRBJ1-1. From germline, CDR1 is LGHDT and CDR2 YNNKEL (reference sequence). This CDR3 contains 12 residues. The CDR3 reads CASSQGRTEAFF. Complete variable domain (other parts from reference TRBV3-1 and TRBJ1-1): DTAVSQTPKYLVTQMGNDKSIKCEQNLGHDTMYWYKQDSKKFLKIMFSYNNKELIINETVPNRFSPKSPDKAHLNLHINSLELGDSAVYFCASSQGRTEAFFGQGTRLTVV.

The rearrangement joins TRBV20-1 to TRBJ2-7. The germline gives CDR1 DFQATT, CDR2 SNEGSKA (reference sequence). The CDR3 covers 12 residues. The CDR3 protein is CSARSTSYEQYF.

The CDR3 protein is CASSLGPLEKLFF. This chain uses TRBV4-1 with TRBJ1-4; no DNA is available, so the TRBD1 call from TCRdb remains unchecked. Germline V gives CDR1 MGHRA, CDR2 YSYEKL. This CDR3 region has 13 residues.

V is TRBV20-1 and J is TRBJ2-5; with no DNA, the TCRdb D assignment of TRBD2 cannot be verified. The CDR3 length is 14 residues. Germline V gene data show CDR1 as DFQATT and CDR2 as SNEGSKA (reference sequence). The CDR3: CSARGRLGEETQYF.

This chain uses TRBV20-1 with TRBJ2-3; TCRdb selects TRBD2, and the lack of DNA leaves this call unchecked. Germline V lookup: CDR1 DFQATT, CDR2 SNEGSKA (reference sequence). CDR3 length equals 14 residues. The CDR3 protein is CSARGSGGAVTQYF.

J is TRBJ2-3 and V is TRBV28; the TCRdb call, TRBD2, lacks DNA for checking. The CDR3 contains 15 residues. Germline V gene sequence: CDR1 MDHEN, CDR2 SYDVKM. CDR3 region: CASTLGSGGADTQYF.

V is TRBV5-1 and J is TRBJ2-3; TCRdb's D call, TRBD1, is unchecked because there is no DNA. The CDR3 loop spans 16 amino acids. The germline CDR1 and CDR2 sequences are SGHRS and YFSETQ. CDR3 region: CASSPRSTNPGDTQYF.

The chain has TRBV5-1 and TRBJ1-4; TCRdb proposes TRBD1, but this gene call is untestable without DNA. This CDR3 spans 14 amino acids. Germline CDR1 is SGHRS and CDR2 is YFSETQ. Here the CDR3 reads CASSADSSNEKLFF.

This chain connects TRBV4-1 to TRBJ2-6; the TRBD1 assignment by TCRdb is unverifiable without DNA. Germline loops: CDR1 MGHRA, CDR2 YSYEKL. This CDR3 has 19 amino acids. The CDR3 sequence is CASSQGYGQGTLGANVLTF.

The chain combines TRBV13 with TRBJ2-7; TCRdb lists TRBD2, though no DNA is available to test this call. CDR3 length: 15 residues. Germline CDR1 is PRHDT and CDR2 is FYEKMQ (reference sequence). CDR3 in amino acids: CASSRLRASSYEQYF.

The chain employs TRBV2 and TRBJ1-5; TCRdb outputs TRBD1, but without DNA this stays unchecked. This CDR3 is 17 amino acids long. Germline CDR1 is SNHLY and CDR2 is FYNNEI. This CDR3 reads CASSEIEGARGNQPQHF.

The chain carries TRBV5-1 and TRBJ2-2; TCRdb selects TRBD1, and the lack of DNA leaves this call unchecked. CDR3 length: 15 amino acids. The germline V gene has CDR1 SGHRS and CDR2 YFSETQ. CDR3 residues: CASSLGTGSTGELFF.

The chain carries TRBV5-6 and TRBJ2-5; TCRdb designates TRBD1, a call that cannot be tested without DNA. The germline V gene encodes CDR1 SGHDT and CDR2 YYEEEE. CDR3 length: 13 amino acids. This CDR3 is CASKAGYFETQYF.

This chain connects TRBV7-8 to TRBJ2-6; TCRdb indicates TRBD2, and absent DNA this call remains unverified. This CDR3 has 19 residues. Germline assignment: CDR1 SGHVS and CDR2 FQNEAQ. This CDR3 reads CASSASGLAGLSGANVLTF.

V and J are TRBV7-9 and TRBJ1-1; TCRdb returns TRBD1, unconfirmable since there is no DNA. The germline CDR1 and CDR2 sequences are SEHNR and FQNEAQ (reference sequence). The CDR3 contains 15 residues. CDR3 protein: CTSSQIRGANTEAFF.

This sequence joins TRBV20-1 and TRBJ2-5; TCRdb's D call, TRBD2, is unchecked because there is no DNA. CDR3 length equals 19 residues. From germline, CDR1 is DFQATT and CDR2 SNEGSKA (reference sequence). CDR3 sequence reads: CSARDGLSLAGGRQETQYF.

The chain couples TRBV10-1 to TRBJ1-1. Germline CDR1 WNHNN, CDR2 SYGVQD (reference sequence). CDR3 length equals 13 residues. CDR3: CASRSAGNTEAFF.

CDR3 amino acids: CAISDRGGISNQPQHF. The rearrangement uses TRBV10-3 and TRBJ1-5. The CDR3 extends over 16 amino acids. Looked up from germline, CDR1 is ENHRY and CDR2 is SYGVKD.